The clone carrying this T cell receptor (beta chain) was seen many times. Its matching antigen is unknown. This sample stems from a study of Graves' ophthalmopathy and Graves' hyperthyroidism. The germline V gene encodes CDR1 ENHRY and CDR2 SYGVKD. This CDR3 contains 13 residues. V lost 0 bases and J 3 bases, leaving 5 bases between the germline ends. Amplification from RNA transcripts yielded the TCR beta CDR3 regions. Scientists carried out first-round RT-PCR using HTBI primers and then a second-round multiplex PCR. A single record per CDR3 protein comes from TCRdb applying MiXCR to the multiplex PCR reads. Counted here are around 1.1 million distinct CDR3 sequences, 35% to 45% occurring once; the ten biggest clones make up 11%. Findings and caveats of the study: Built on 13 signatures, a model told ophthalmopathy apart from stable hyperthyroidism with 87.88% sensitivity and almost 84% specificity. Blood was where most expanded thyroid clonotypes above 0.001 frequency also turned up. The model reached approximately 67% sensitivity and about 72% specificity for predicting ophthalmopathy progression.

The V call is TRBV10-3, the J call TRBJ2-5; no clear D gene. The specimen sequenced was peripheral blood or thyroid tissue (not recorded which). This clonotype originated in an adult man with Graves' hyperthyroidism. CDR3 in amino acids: CAISESNEETQYF. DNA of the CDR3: TGTGCCATCAGTGAGTCAAATGAAGAGACCCAGTACTTC.